A single sample is the source of the 3 T cell receptor beta chains below, sequenced in a study of T cells in Graves' hyperthyroidism and ophthalmopathy. RNA transcripts yielded amplified TCR beta CDR3 regions. First-round RT-PCR targeting the TCR CDR3 was performed with the HTBI primer set. TCRdb analysed the multiplex PCR reads with MiXCR anew, one entry per CDR3 protein. The sample contains around 520,000 distinct CDR3 sequences, around an eighth of which appear only once. The sample consisted of blood. The origin of the receptors is a woman between 18 and 29 years old with Graves' hyperthyroidism.

The chain combines TRBV12-3 or TRBV12-4 with TRBJ2-1; 11 bases map to TRBD2. Trimming removed 4 bases from V and 3 bases from J; junction bases left unmatched: 5. This CDR3 region has 16 residues. For the CDR3, the DNA is TGTGCCAGCAGTTCGGGACTAGCGGAGAACTACAATGAGCAGTTCTTC. It encodes CASSSGLAENYNEQFF.

This rearrangement joins TRBV4-1 to TRBJ2-5; 10 bases match TRBD2. CDR3 length: 16 residues. Trimming at V came to 5 bases and at J to 3 bases, leaving 9 bases not matched to a gene. Germline CDR1 and CDR2: MGHRA and YSYEKL. Written as DNA, the CDR3 is TGCGCCAGCAGCTCCCCCGGCGGACTAGCGGAAGAGACCCAGTACTTC. Its protein product is CASSSPGGLAEETQYF.

This clonotype was detected many times. CDR3 coding DNA: TGTGCCAGCAGTTTATCGACTAGCGGATACACAGATACGCAGTATTTT. Amino acid sequence: CASSLSTSGYTDTQYF. The chain joins TRBV28 to TRBJ2-3; 9 positions match TRBD2. CDR1 is MDHEN and CDR2 is SYDVKM in the germline V gene. Trimming cost V 1 base and J 2 bases; bases outside gene matches: 4. This CDR3 region has 16 residues.